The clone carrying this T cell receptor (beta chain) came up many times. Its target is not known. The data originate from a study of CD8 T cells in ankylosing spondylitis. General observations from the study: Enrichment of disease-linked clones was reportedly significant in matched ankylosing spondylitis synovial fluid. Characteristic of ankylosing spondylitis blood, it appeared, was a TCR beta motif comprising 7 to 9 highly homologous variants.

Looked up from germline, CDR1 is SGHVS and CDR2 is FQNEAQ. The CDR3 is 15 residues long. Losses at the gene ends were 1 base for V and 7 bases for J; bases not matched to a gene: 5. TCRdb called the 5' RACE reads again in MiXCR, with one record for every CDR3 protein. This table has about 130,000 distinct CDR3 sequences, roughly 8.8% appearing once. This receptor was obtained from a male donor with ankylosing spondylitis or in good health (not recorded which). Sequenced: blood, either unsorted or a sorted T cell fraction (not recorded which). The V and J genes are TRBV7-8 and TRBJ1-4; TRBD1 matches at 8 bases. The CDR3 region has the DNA TGTGCCAGCAGCTTAGACAGGGGGGATTTTGAAAAACTGTTTTTT. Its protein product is CASSLDRGDFEKLFF.